A selection of T cell receptor beta chains follows, all from one sample in a study of T cells in Graves' hyperthyroidism and ophthalmopathy. TCRdb analysed the multiplex PCR reads with MiXCR anew, one entry per CDR3 protein. The sample holds roughly 750,000 distinct CDR3 sequences; around 17% are singletons and the top ten take around 7.7%. Sequences were obtained from blood. The receptors originated from a man younger than 35 with Graves' hyperthyroidism. Both conserved end residues are part of each CDR3. D genes are given only for firm matches. The size field is filled for only some rows; it gives once, few, many or a size class.

j_call clone_size d_call v_call cdr3_aa cdr3_nt
TRBJ2-1 - - TRBV4-1 CASSQSDAIPYNEQFF TGCGCCAGCAGCCAATCGGACGCAATCCCCTACAATGAGCAGTTCTTC
TRBJ2-5 - TRBD2 TRBV28 CASSSGGSGRGGETQYF TGTGCCAGCAGTTCCGGGGGTAGCGGGAGGGGAGGAGAGACCCAGTACTTC
TRBJ2-7 many TRBD2 TRBV7-9 CASSTAGLAQSEQYF TGTGCCAGCAGCACAGCTGGACTAGCCCAATCCGAGCAGTACTTC
TRBJ2-3 few - TRBV29-1 CSVEGNSHTQYF TGCAGCGTTGAAGGAAACAGCCATACGCAGTATTTT
TRBJ2-1 - TRBD1 TRBV25-1 CASSEAGTGNEQFF TGTGCCAGCAGTGAAGCGGGGACAGGGAATGAGCAGTTCTTC
TRBJ2-2 many - TRBV7-9 CASSPAQATGAGELFF TGTGCCAGCAGCCCAGCGCAGGCAACGGGGGCAGGGGAGCTGTTTTTT
TRBJ1-4 many TRBD1 TRBV3-1 CASSQRRTGSEKLFF TGTGCCAGCAGCCAACGAAGGACAGGGTCTGAAAAACTGTTTTTT
TRBJ2-2 - - TRBV29-1 CSAFAGSWAGELFF TGCAGCGCCTTTGCAGGGTCGTGGGCCGGGGAGCTGTTTTTT
TRBJ2-5 many - TRBV28 CASSPLSAYETQYF TGTGCCAGCAGCCCCTTATCGGCTTATGAGACCCAGTACTTC
TRBJ2-7 many - TRBV5-1 CASSLGATSYEQYF TGCGCCAGCAGCTTGGGTGCCACTTCCTACGAGCAGTACTTC
TRBJ2-1 - TRBD2 TRBV6-2/TRBV6-3 CASSGLAGAREQFF TGTGCCAGCAGTGGTCTAGCGGGAGCCCGTGAGCAGTTCTTC
TRBJ1-1 - - TRBV7-3 CASSLTAGDSEAFF TGTGCCAGCAGCTTAACGGCAGGGGATTCTGAAGCTTTCTTT
TRBJ2-2 few TRBD2 TRBV12-3/TRBV12-4 CASSLRTSGRALHAGELFF TGTGCCAGCAGTCTCCGGACTAGCGGGAGGGCCCTTCATGCCGGGGAGCTGTTTTTT
TRBJ2-5 - - TRBV18 CASSLPGLMSQETQYF TGTGCCAGCTCTCTACCGGGACTCATGTCTCAAGAGACCCAGTACTTC
TRBJ1-4 few - TRBV10-3 CAIGDGARGPTNEKLFF TGTGCCATCGGGGATGGGGCCAGGGGACCAACTAATGAAAAACTGTTTTTT
TRBJ2-7 many - TRBV7-9 CASSPDLNEQYF TGTGCCAGCAGCCCAGACTTGAACGAGCAGTACTTC
TRBJ2-7 many - TRBV3-1 CASSQDFLSYEQYF TGTGCCAGCAGCCAGGATTTTCTCTCCTACGAGCAGTACTTC
TRBJ1-4 few - TRBV20-1 CSATQGTATNEKLFF TGCAGTGCAACCCAGGGAACCGCAACTAATGAAAAACTGTTTTTT
TRBJ2-1 many - TRBV20-1 CSARHDREQFF TGCAGTGCTAGGCACGATCGAGAGCAGTTCTTC
TRBJ2-7 many TRBD2 TRBV5-1 CASSSDSIPLAGEKEQYF TGCGCCAGCAGCTCCGACAGTATACCACTAGCGGGAGAAAAAGAGCAGTACTTC
TRBJ2-7 few - TRBV7-9 CASSLRDLSYEQYF TGTGCCAGCAGCCTCCGGGACCTGAGCTACGAGCAGTACTTC
TRBJ1-2 - - TRBV7-2 CASSLGGGNYGYTF TGTGCCAGCAGCTTAGGGGGGGGTAACTATGGCTACACCTTC
TRBJ2-3 few TRBD2 TRBV20-1 CSARRAAGVDTQYF TGCAGTGCTAGAAGGGCAGCGGGAGTAGATACGCAGTATTTT
TRBJ2-7 many - TRBV7-2 CASSLRGGEQYF TGTGCCAGCAGCTTACGGGGTGGCGAGCAGTACTTC
TRBJ2-3 many - TRBV7-7 CASSAGDTQYF TGTGCTAGCAGCGCTGGGGATACGCAGTATTTT
TRBJ1-1 - - TRBV11-3 CASSSGGGRKNTEAFF TGTGCCAGCAGCTCCGGGGGGGGACGTAAGAACACTGAAGCTTTCTTT
TRBJ2-1 - TRBD2 TRBV7-3 CASSLTGGSDNEQFF TGTGCCAGCAGCTTAACGGGCGGGAGCGACAATGAGCAGTTCTTC
TRBJ2-1 - TRBD1 TRBV10-3 CAISESTGVSYNEQFF TGTGCCATCAGTGAGTCGACAGGGGTCTCCTACAATGAGCAGTTCTTC
TRBJ2-4 - TRBD2 TRBV25-1 CASSEAGGSDKNIQYF TGTGCCAGCAGTGAGGCGGGCGGGAGTGACAAAAACATTCAGTACTTC
TRBJ2-1 - - TRBV5-1 CASRHGWDEQFF TGCGCCAGCAGACACGGGTGGGATGAGCAGTTCTTC
TRBJ1-1 - - TRBV25-1 CASTGPPGRKNTEAFF TGTGCCAGCACGGGGCCCCCTGGACGGAAGAACACTGAAGCTTTCTTT